These T cell receptor beta chains were read from a single sample in a study of cytomegalovirus exposure and HLA in healthy donors. The table came from immunoSEQ multiplex PCR; TCRdb's copy has only in-frame clones and leaves some out. The repertoire holds 150,000 to 200,000 clones, with around 75% as singletons. The sample comprised PBMCs. The source of these receptors is a man aged 18 to 30 in good health and CMV-seropositive. Each CDR3 is given with its conserved first and last residue. A D gene is named only where the DNA matches it firmly.

V	J	D	CDR3
TRBV2	TRBJ1-6	TRBD1	CASSLRRGPLHF
TRBV18	TRBJ2-7	-	CASSPWASAYEQYF
TRBV28	TRBJ2-1	TRBD2	CASSLLAAGGIHEQFF
TRBV7-9	TRBJ2-7	-	CASSLGFSGRDEQYF
TRBV27	TRBJ2-7	-	CASSSLRTYEQYF
TRBV5-1	TRBJ1-1	-	CASSLDGQSEAFF
TRBV7-8	TRBJ2-7	-	CASSLEGLLGQYF
TRBV27	TRBJ1-1	TRBD1	CASRSGTGYREAFF
TRBV18	TRBJ2-2	-	CASSPREVLRTGELFF
TRBV28	TRBJ2-7	TRBD2	CASSFSGRYEQYF
TRBV9	TRBJ2-1	-	CASSEENEQFF
TRBV2	TRBJ1-3	TRBD1	CASSVQGSAGNTIYF
TRBV30	TRBJ2-7	TRBD2	CAWRGGEGSSYEQYF
TRBV28	TRBJ2-7	TRBD2	CASSALAGPLTYEQYF
TRBV5-1	TRBJ1-2	TRBD1	CASSPLGQGYTF
TRBV7-3	TRBJ2-3	-	CASSLTGADTDTQYF
TRBV6-4	TRBJ1-1	TRBD1	CSTRDRGLAFF
TRBV9	TRBJ2-1	TRBD2	CASSAGTTEQFF
TRBV7-9	TRBJ2-7	-	CSSSLGWTSYEQYF
TRBV5-6	TRBJ1-1	-	CASSGVGEGAEAFF
TRBV7-9	TRBJ2-1	TRBD2	CSSSLVGSGRSRYNEQFF
TRBV6-1	TRBJ2-7	TRBD1	CASRPAGLDREGF
TRBV30	TRBJ2-7	-	CAWSVLERVSYEQYF
TRBV7-2	TRBJ2-5	-	CASSKQTGQETQYF
TRBV18	TRBJ2-1	-	CASSTQDSHNEQFF
TRBV9	TRBJ1-4	TRBD1	CASSAHQGVNEKLFF
TRBV27	TRBJ2-2	TRBD2	CASGEAGAGELFF
TRBV9	TRBJ1-1	-	CASSVGGKDTEAFF
TRBV6-5	TRBJ2-3	-	CASRRISSTDTQYF
TRBV5-6	TRBJ1-2	TRBD1	CASRDDRGRKGHYGYTF
TRBV6-5	TRBJ1-1	-	CASTSGGGQSEAFF
TRBV18	TRBJ2-7	TRBD1	CASSPDRDEQYF
TRBV4-2	TRBJ1-1	-	CASSQDEGNTEAFF
TRBV18	TRBJ1-1	-	CASSRGQSDTEAFF
TRBV6-1	TRBJ2-7	TRBD1	CASSDYGTEAYEQYF
TRBV10-1	TRBJ2-1	-	CASSRTGGGSNEQFF
TRBV30	TRBJ2-5	-	CAWSTGQETQYF
TRBV28	TRBJ2-2	TRBD2	CASGGERGVNTGELFF
TRBV5-1	TRBJ2-5	TRBD2	CASSLGLALETQYF
TRBV7-9	TRBJ1-4	-	CASSLADYTTNEKLFF